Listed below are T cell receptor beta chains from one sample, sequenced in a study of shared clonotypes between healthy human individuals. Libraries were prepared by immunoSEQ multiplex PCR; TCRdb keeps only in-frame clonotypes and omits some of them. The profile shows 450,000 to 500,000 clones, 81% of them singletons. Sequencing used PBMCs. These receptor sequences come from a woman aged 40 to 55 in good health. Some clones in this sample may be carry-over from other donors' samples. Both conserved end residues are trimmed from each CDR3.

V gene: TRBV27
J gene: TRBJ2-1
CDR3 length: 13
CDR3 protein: ASIPRLAGVSEQF

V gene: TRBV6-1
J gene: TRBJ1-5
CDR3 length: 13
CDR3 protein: ASSAVGQNNQPQH

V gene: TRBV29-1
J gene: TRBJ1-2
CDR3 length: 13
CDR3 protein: SVGSIQGGGYGYT

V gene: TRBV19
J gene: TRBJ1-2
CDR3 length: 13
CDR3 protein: ASSSPGQVFNGYT

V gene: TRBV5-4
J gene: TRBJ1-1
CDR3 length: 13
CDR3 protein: ASSAGNRGGTEAF

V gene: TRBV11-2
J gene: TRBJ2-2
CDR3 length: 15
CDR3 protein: ASSLDQPGGNTGELF

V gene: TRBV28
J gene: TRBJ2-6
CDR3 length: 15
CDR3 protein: ASSSGQGAAGANVLT

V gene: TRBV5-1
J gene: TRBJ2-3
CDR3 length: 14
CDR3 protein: ASSLVAGTGKNTQY

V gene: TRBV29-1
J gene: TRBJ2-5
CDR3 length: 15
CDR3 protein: SVEGKTSGGYQETQY

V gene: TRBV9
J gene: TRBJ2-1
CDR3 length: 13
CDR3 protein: ASSVGDRGFSEQF

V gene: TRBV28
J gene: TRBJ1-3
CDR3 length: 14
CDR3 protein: ASKGGPLVSGNTIY

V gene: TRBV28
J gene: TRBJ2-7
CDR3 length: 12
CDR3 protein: ASSLKWGSYEQY

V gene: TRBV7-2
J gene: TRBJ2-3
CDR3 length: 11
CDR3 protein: ASSLGHADTQY

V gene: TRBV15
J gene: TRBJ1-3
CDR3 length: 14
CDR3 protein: ATSRDRGPSGNTIY

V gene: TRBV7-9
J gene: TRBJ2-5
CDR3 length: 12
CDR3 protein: ASSLRRTQETQY

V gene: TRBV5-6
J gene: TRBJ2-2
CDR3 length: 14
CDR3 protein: ASSLDRGRLTGELF

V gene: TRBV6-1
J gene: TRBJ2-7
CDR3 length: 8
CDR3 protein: ASRTYEQY

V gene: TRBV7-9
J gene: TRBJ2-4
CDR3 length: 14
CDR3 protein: ASSPIAGIAKNIQY

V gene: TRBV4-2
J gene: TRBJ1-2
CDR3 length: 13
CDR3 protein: ASSQDRRADYGYT

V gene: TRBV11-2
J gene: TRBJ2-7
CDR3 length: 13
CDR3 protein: ASTLGAGATYEQY

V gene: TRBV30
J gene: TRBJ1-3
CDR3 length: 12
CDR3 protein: AWIRQSSGNTIY

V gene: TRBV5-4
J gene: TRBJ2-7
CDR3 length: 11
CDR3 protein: ASSRSTTYEQY

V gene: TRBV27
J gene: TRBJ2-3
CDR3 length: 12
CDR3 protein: ASSLYSGMDTQY

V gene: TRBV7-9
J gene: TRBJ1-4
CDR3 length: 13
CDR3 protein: ASSLGTATNEKLF

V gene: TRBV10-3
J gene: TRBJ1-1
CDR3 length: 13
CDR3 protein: AISEWDRAWTEAF